Shown below are 27 T cell receptor beta chains from a single sample sequenced in a study of blood T cell repertoires in COVID-19. Data came from immunoSEQ multiplex PCR; TCRdb stores just in-frame clones and leaves some out. The sample carries tens of thousands of clones, around 90% recorded once. What was sequenced was peripheral blood. The origin of the receptors is a man aged 60 to 69 with active COVID-19.

The J gene is TRBJ2-4, the V gene TRBV6-5; 8 nucleotides line up with TRBD2. This CDR3 contains 14 residues. CDR1 and CDR2 (germline): MNHEY, SVGAGI. The V segment lost 10 bases and the J segment 0 bases; nucleotides outside the gene matches: 5. DNA of the CDR3: TGTGCCACCTCCGGGGGGGGAGCCAAAAACATTCAGTACTTC. It translates to CATSGGGAKNIQYF.

V is TRBV30 and J is TRBJ1-1; 7 bases fit TRBD1. The CDR3 is made up of 13 amino acids. CDR1 GTSNPN and CDR2 SVGIG come from the germline V gene (reference sequence). V gave up 2 bases and J gave up 4 bases; unmatched junction bases: 4. CDR3 sequence: CAWSSTGFTEAFF. In DNA, the CDR3 is TGTGCCTGGAGTTCGACAGGGTTCACTGAAGCTTTCTTT.

The chain links TRBV29-1 to TRBJ1-3; a possible D gene is TRBD1 (5 bases). Trimming cost V 7 bases and J 3 bases, with 10 bases left between them. The CDR3 is made up of 12 amino acids. Germline CDR1 reads SQVTM; CDR2 reads ANQGSEA. The CDR3 region is CSGWGFGNTIYF. CDR3 nucleotide sequence: TGCAGCGGCTGGGGCTTTGGAAACACCATATATTTT. The full variable domain, in which reference TRBV29-1 and TRBJ1-3 provide the parts outside the CDR3, is SAVISQKPSRDICQRGTSLTIQCQVDSQVTMMFWYRQQPGQSLTLIATANQGSEATYESGFVIDKFPISRPNLTFSTLTVSNMSPEDSSIYLCSGWGFGNTIYFGEGSWLTVV.

This clone has a handful of counts. CDR3 nucleotide sequence: TGTGCCAGCAGCCAAGGGCGAGGGAGTGGAAACACCATATATTTT. Protein product: CASSQGRGSGNTIYF. J is TRBJ1-3 and V is TRBV3-1 (or the pseudogene TRBV3-2); D not certain. The CDR3 spans 15 residues. Per the germline V gene, CDR1 is LGHDT and CDR2 is YNNKEL (reference sequence). V was cut by 1 base and J by 3 bases, with 10 bases left in between.

This chain joins TRBV3-1 (or the pseudogene TRBV3-2) and TRBJ1-6; D is ambiguous. The V end was cut by 0 bases, the J end by 9 bases, with 12 bases between. Germline values: CDR1 LGHDT, CDR2 YNNKEL (reference sequence). The CDR3 length is 15 residues. As DNA, the CDR3 is TGTGCCAGCAGCCAAGATTTCGGGGTAGGTTCACCCCTCCACTTT. Translation: CASSQDFGVGSPLHF.

The chain carries TRBV18 and TRBJ2-7, with D perhaps TRBD1 (6 bases). The CDR3 is 16 amino acids. Per germline, CDR1 KGHSH and CDR2 LQKENI. Trimming removed 3 bases from V and 1 base from J, with 16 bases in between. CDR3 nucleotide sequence: TGTGCCAGCTCACCCCTCGGACAGAAATCATCCTACGAGCAGTACTTC. It is translated as CASSPLGQKSSYEQYF.

The J gene is TRBJ2-7, the V gene TRBV5-1; tentative D call: TRBD1 (6 bases). The germline gives CDR1 SGHRS, CDR2 YFSETQ. CDR3 length equals 14 residues. V was pared by 4 bases and J by 4 bases, with 15 bases between. For the CDR3, the DNA is TGCGCCAGCAGCCCGTCCCGGGACATTTACGAGCAGTACTTC. Its translation is CASSPSRDIYEQYF.

This clone was observed a single time. The V and J genes are TRBV6-5 and TRBJ1-2; D ambiguous. The V end lost 10 bases, the J end lost 1 base, and 10 bases lay between the germline ends. CDR3 length: 12 amino acids. Germline loops: CDR1 MNHEY, CDR2 SVGAGI. DNA for the CDR3: TGTGCCATCCGACTCGTTAACTATGGCTACACCTTC. It specifies CAIRLVNYGYTF.

This rearrangement joins TRBV6-1 to TRBJ2-3; unclear D gene. CDR1 and CDR2 (germline): MNHNS, SASEGT. There are 17 residues in the CDR3. Trimming took 1 base from V and 3 from J, leaving 17 bases between them. The CDR3, as DNA: TGTGCCAGCAGTGAAGGGAGAAGAACTCCCCTAACAGATACGCAGTATTTT. Translation gives CASSEGRRTPLTDTQYF.

This clone was detected once. The chain recombines TRBV5-1 with TRBJ2-7; TRBD2 might be the D (6 bases). Per the germline V gene, CDR1 is SGHRS and CDR2 is YFSETQ. Trimming took off 4 bases at V and 0 bases at J, with 14 bases between the two ends. The CDR3 loop spans 15 amino acids. The CDR3 DNA is TGCGCCAGCAGCCCCCCCCGCGGGGACTCCTACGAGCAGTACTTC. This gives the protein CASSPPRGDSYEQYF.

The chain employs TRBV9 and TRBJ1-3; D is perhaps TRBD1 (5 bases). Germline-derived CDR1 and CDR2 are SGDLS and YYNGEE. The germline V and J ends were trimmed by 7 bases and 0 bases, with 11 bases remaining between them. CDR3 length equals 14 residues. In nucleotides, the CDR3 is TGTGCCAGCGGGGGGACCCGCTCTGGAAACACCATATATTTT. Translation: CASGGTRSGNTIYF.

The gene calls are TRBV29-1 and TRBJ2-7, with D maybe TRBD1 (5 bases). V was clipped by 0 bases and J by 11 bases, with 14 bases between them. Germline assignment: CDR1 SQVTM and CDR2 ANQGSEA. The CDR3 runs to 12 residues. The CDR3 region is CSVEDIDSLKYF. In DNA, the CDR3 is TGCAGCGTTGAAGATATCGACAGCTTAAAGTACTTC.

The CDR3 DNA reads as TGTGCCAGCAGCCAGACGGGGGGAGGAGGCTACACCTTC. Protein: CASSQTGGGGYTF. The rearrangement uses TRBV3-1 (or the pseudogene TRBV3-2) and TRBJ1-2; possibly TRBD1 for D (5 bases). The CDR3 length is 13 residues. The ends were cut back, 3 bases at V and 8 bases at J, with 13 bases in the middle. In germline, CDR1 is LGHDT, CDR2 YNNKEL (reference sequence).

This sequence joins TRBV5-4 and TRBJ2-1, with D hard to call. This CDR3 is built from 11 residues. Between the trimmed V and J ends, which lost 0 bases and 9 bases, there was a span of 4 bases. Germline CDR1 SGHNT, CDR2 YYREEE (reference sequence). The CDR3 protein is CASSLDLEQFF. For the CDR3, the DNA is TGTGCCAGCAGCTTGGATCTTGAGCAGTTCTTC. The whole variable domain, remainder taken from reference TRBV5-4 and TRBJ2-1, is ETGVTQSPTHLIKTRGQQVTLRCSSQSGHNTVSWYQQALGQGPQFIFQYYREEENGRGNFPPRFSGLQFPNYSSELNVNALELDDSALYLCASSLDLEQFFGPGTRLTVL.

This chain uses TRBV11-2 with TRBJ1-2; D ambiguous. CDR1 is SGHAT, CDR2 FQNNGV, per germline. This CDR3 has 15 residues. V was clipped by 0 bases and J by 2 bases, with 10 bases between them. CDR3 sequence (DNA): TGTGCCAGCAGCTTAGATATTCGGTTGAACTATGGCTACACCTTC. It translates to CASSLDIRLNYGYTF.

The chain couples TRBV21-1 to TRBJ2-3; the table calls TRBD1, which could not be checked here. TRBV21-1 is tagged as a pseudogene. There are 17 residues in the CDR3. The CDR3, as DNA: TGTGCCAGCAGCAAAGACGGCAGGTCAACCAGCACAGATACGCAGTATTTT. Encoded protein: CASSKDGRSTSTDTQYF.

V is TRBV14 and J is TRBJ2-3; 7 bases map to TRBD2. Germline V gene lookup returns CDR1 SGHDN and CDR2 FVKESK. Trimming removed 2 bases from V and 3 bases from J; junction bases left unmatched: 5. The CDR3 loop spans 15 amino acids. The DNA of the CDR3 is TGTGCCAGCAGCCAAAGTTGGGGGGGGACAGATACGCAGTATTTT. Amino acids: CASSQSWGGTDTQYF.

The chain carries TRBV7-8 and TRBJ1-2, with TRBD1 matching 9 bases. The germline CDR1 and CDR2 sequences are SGHVS and FQNEAQ. The CDR3 is 16 residues long. V was clipped by 2 bases and J by 4 bases; unmatched bases: 8. This CDR3 is CASSLSGTGSSYGYTF. The DNA for the CDR3 is TGTGCCAGCAGCTTATCCGGGACAGGGTCAAGCTATGGCTACACCTTC.

This clone was picked up one time. The chain is built from TRBV5-1 and TRBJ1-2; TRBD1 matches at 9 bases. V lost 3 bases and J lost 8; bases outside the gene matches: 8. The length of the CDR3 is 14 residues. The germline CDR1 and CDR2 sequences are SGHRS and YFSETQ. CDR3 sequence: CASSSVQGAAGYTF. CDR3 coding DNA: TGCGCCAGCAGCTCGGTACAGGGGGCCGCGGGCTACACCTTC.

CDR3 nucleotides: TGTGCCAGCAGCAACAAAGGCGGCAGGGGGAACACTGAAGCTTTCTTT. Amino acids: CASSNKGGRGNTEAFF. This sequence joins TRBV11-2 and TRBJ1-1; TRBD1 is a possible D gene (6 bases). CDR1 is SGHAT, CDR2 FQNNGV, per germline. The CDR3 covers 16 residues. The V and J ends lost 5 bases and 1 base respectively, with 17 bases between them.

This sequence joins TRBV29-1 and TRBJ1-2; TRBD1 is a possible D gene (6 bases). V lost 6 bases, J lost 1 base, and 9 bases lay in between. This CDR3 spans 12 amino acids. Germline CDR1 is SQVTM and CDR2 is ANQGSEA. In DNA form, the CDR3 reads TGCAGCGTCGAGGGGGATAACTATGGCTACACCTTC. Protein: CSVEGDNYGYTF.

This sequence joins TRBV5-8 and TRBJ2-5; TRBD2 aligns across 8 bases. The germline V gene encodes CDR1 SGHTS and CDR2 YDEGEE. Trimming took 3 bases from V and 2 from J; bases not matched to a gene: 9. CDR3 length equals 16 residues. The CDR3 DNA follows: TGTGCCAGCAGCTCGGGGGGGGATTTGGGTCAAGAGACCCAGTACTTC. This codes for CASSSGGDLGQETQYF.

The chain is built from TRBV30 and TRBJ2-7, with 9 nucleotides matching TRBD1. The CDR3 extends over 13 amino acids. V shed 4 bases, J shed 0 bases, and the junction held 1 base outside the gene matches. Germline values: CDR1 GTSNPN, CDR2 SVGIG (reference sequence). DNA of the CDR3: TGTGCCTGGAACAGGGGGCTCTCCTACGAGCAGTACTTC. This sequence encodes CAWNRGLSYEQYF.

The chain couples TRBV11-2 to TRBJ2-7, with a possible D match to TRBD1 (5 bases). V was pared by 5 bases and J by 2 bases, with 25 bases between. The germline V gene encodes CDR1 SGHAT and CDR2 FQNNGV. The CDR3 sequence is 18 residues long. Here the CDR3 reads CASSKVRVLSGAPYEQYF. Here the CDR3 DNA reads TGTGCCAGCAGCAAGGTCAGGGTCCTCAGTGGGGCCCCCTACGAGCAGTACTTC.

This clone has just a few counts. The chain has TRBV7-4 and TRBJ1-2; no clear D gene. The CDR3 covers 18 residues. Per germline, CDR1 SGHVT and CDR2 SQSDAQ. Trimming shortened V by 3 bases and J by 5 bases, and 25 bases separated the two germline ends. CDR3 bases: TGTGCCAGCAGCTTTCAAAACGGCGGCCCCAAGAGGTGGTATGGCTACACCTTC. Protein: CASSFQNGGPKRWYGYTF.

The rearrangement links TRBV3-1 (or the pseudogene TRBV3-2) to TRBJ2-3, with 14 nucleotides matching TRBD2. Germline CDR1 reads LGHDT; CDR2 reads YNNKEL (reference sequence). Trimming removed 4 bases from V and 1 base from J; junction bases left unmatched: 16. This CDR3 has 21 residues. CDR3 coding DNA: TGTGCCAGCAGCCGTAGACGGAGCGGGACTAGCGGGGGTTCCGGCACAGATACGCAGTATTTT. Residues: CASSRRRSGTSGGSGTDTQYF.

This clone was counted only a few times. The chain couples TRBV11-2 to TRBJ1-2, with TRBD1 matching 10 bases. Per the germline V gene, CDR1 is SGHAT and CDR2 is FQNNGV. Trimming cost V 6 bases and J 6 bases; bases outside gene matches: 10. The CDR3 spans 15 residues. The CDR3 nucleotides read TGTGCCAGCAGTTTTTCGGGGACAGGGGTTGATGGCTACACCTTC. Protein sequence: CASSFSGTGVDGYTF.